The table lists the clone carrying this T cell receptor beta chain with a few counts. Its matching antigen is unknown. The sample belongs to a study of early T cells in non-severe SARS-CoV-2 infection. Study information: Chains were unpaired, as sequencing was done on bulk RNA from unsorted whole blood.

Study conclusions and caveats: VDJdb matches were skewed toward anti-spike CD8 T cell responses.

From germline, CDR1 is SGHAT and CDR2 FQNNGV. Trimming stripped 3 bases from V and 6 bases from J, with 12 bases between. This CDR3 spans 14 amino acids. Molecules of cDNA were individually given unique molecular identifiers that were attached to them. TCRdb reanalysed the 5' RACE reads using MiXCR and keeps one entry per CDR3 protein. The sample lists about 85,000 distinct CDR3 sequences, 13% to 15% occurring once. Sequencing used whole blood. The clonotype was recovered from an adult who was a healthcare worker with PCR-confirmed SARS-CoV-2 infection or an uninfected control (not recorded which). This chain links TRBV11-2 with TRBJ2-1; D might be TRBD2 (5 bases). CDR3 region: CASSLPLGSNEQFF. The CDR3 DNA reads TGTGCCAGCAGCTTGCCCCTTGGGAGCAATGAGCAGTTCTTC. Full variable domain (rest looked up from reference TRBV11-2 and TRBJ2-1): EAGVAQSPRYKIIEKRQSVAFWCNPISGHATLYWYQQILGQGPKLLIQFQNNGVVDDSQLPKDRFSAERLKGVDSTLKIQPAKLEDSAVYLCASSLPLGSNEQFFGPGTRLTVL.